Below, 15 T cell receptor beta chains from the same sample are listed, as sequenced in a study of T cells in Graves' hyperthyroidism and ophthalmopathy. RNA transcripts provided the source from which TCR beta CDR3 regions were amplified. The TCR CDR3 first-round RT-PCR relied on the HTBI primer set. TCRdb analysed the multiplex PCR reads with MiXCR anew, one entry per CDR3 protein. The sample records 700,000 to 850,000 distinct CDR3 sequences, roughly 32% being singletons. The specimen was blood. These receptors originate from a woman aged 40 to 49 with Graves' hyperthyroidism.

A word on this clonotype: The missing conserved phenylalanine or tryptophan at the end of this CDR3 makes a read error likely. The CDR3 coding sequence is TGTGCCAGCAGCTTCCTACACAGGGTTCGACCTGAAGCTTTCGTT. This gives the protein CASSFLHRVRPEAFV. The chain recombines TRBV7-9 with TRBJ1-1; possible D gene TRBD1, 6 bases. Germline V CDR1 and CDR2: SEHNR, FQNEAQ (reference sequence). The CDR3 spans 15 residues. Trimming removed 3 bases from V and 6 bases from J, with 17 bases in between.

The genes are TRBV20-1 and TRBJ2-5; D unclear. The length of the CDR3 is 15 residues. V was clipped by 6 bases and J by 5 bases, with 22 bases between them. Looked up from germline, CDR1 is DFQATT and CDR2 is SNEGSKA (reference sequence). In DNA form, the CDR3 reads TGCAGTGCCCGCGACGTTTTTGGGTTCTTTGAGACCCAGTACTTC. This sequence encodes CSARDVFGFFETQYF.

This chain uses TRBV6-6 with TRBJ1-2; 9 bases match TRBD1. Germline V gives CDR1 MNHNY, CDR2 SVGAGI (reference sequence). The CDR3 totals 16 residues. V shed 4 bases, J shed 2 bases, and the junction held 8 bases outside the gene matches. The CDR3, as DNA: TGTGCCAGCAGTTTACCTCAGGGACAGGGAAACTATGGCTACACCTTC. Translated, it gives CASSLPQGQGNYGYTF.

This chain connects TRBV20-1 to TRBJ2-1; D gene uncertain. Trimming stripped 3 bases from V and 2 bases from J, with 11 bases between. CDR3 size: 14 residues. Germline loops: CDR1 DFQATT, CDR2 SNEGSKA (reference sequence). Written as DNA, the CDR3 is TGCAGTGCTAGGGCAGATTCCACCTACAATGAGCAGTTCTTC. This sequence encodes CSARADSTYNEQFF.

Comments on this clonotype: A single base separates this from a much larger clone, so it may be a read error. The chain joins TRBV29-1 to TRBJ1-1, with TRBD1 matching 12 bases. The CDR3 runs 13 residues. Germline CDR1 reads SQVTM; CDR2 reads ANQGSEA. V was pared by 6 bases and J by 4 bases, with 3 bases of the junction left unmatched. The CDR3 region has the DNA TGCAGCGTAGGGACAGGGGGCGGCACTGAAGCTTTCTTT. It yields the protein CSVGTGGGTEAFF.

The chain is built from TRBV10-3 and TRBJ1-2, with D possibly TRBD1 on 5 matching bases. The CDR3 consists of 15 residues. V was pared by 3 bases and J by 6 bases, with 17 bases between. Germline V gene sequence: CDR1 ENHRY, CDR2 SYGVKD. The CDR3 sequence: CAISERGKGLHGYTF. The CDR3 nucleotides are TGTGCCATCAGTGAACGGGGGAAAGGGCTTCATGGCTACACCTTC.

With regard to this clonotype: One junction end disagrees with the germline gene, perhaps due to a read error. The chain has TRBV25-1 and TRBJ2-7; 11 nucleotides match TRBD2. The CDR3 has 14 residues. Per germline, CDR1 MGHDK and CDR2 SYGVNS. The CDR3 is CASSQLAGDYEQYF. Written as DNA, the CDR3 is TGCGCCAGCAGCCAACTAGCGGGAGACTACGAGCAGTACTTC.

This clonotype was recorded at least ten times. V and J are TRBV29-1 and TRBJ1-5, with TRBD1 as a possible D gene (5 bases). Germline CDR1 is SQVTM and CDR2 is ANQGSEA. The CDR3 spans 13 residues. Trimming shortened V by 4 bases and J by 5 bases, and 12 bases separated the two germline ends. CDR3 nucleotides: TGCAGCGTTGGAAGGGGAAGGGATCAGCCCCAGCATTTT. The encoded protein is CSVGRGRDQPQHF.

The chain recombines TRBV6-5 with TRBJ2-7; 8 nucleotides agree with TRBD2. CDR1 and CDR2 (germline): MNHEY, SVGAGI. J lost 2 bases, V lost 5 bases, and 8 bases had no gene match. This CDR3 comprises 15 residues. In DNA, the CDR3 is TGTGCCAGCAGTATGGGGACTAGTGGCCCCTACGAGCAGTACTTC. Translating gives CASSMGTSGPYEQYF.

This clonotype was observed a handful of times. The CDR3 coding sequence is TGTGCCAGCAGCGTGGGCCCAGGCTCACCCCTCCACTTT. The encoded protein is CASSVGPGSPLHF. The chain is built from TRBV9 and TRBJ1-6; D remains ambiguous. In germline, CDR1 is SGDLS, CDR2 YYNGEE. The CDR3 length is 13 residues. Trimming stripped 2 bases from V and 10 bases from J, with 10 bases between.

V usage is TRBV6-1 and J usage is TRBJ1-5; maybe TRBD1 (6 bases). V lost 7 bases and J lost 2, with 15 bases in between. The germline V gene encodes CDR1 MNHNS and CDR2 SASEGT. This CDR3 is built from 15 residues. Written as DNA, the CDR3 is TGTGCCAGCAACGATCTATCAGGGGGCAATCAGCCCCAGCATTTT. Encoded protein: CASNDLSGGNQPQHF.

This clonotype was seen repeatedly, ten times or more. The chain joins TRBV19 to TRBJ1-5; D may be TRBD1 (5 bases). CDR1 and CDR2 (germline): LNHDA, SQIVND (reference sequence). The CDR3 totals 12 residues. The V and J ends lost 8 bases and 5 bases respectively, with 10 bases between them. CDR3 in amino acids: CASLMGDQPQHF. The DNA for the CDR3 is TGTGCCAGTCTCATGGGGGATCAGCCCCAGCATTTT.

Written as DNA, the CDR3 is TGCAGTGCTAGTCTTACAGGCACTGAAGCTTTCTTT. Translated, it gives CSASLTGTEAFF. V and J are TRBV20-1 and TRBJ1-1; a weak D match, TRBD1 (5 bases). CDR3 length: 12 amino acids. CDR1 is DFQATT, CDR2 SNEGSKA, per germline (reference sequence). Trimming took off 3 bases at V and 4 bases at J, with 9 bases between the two ends.

The chain is built from TRBV6-5 and TRBJ2-7; 7 nucleotides line up with TRBD1. The V and J ends lost 8 bases and 3 bases, in that order; junction bases with no gene match: 10. Germline CDR1 is MNHEY and CDR2 is SVGAGI. The CDR3 has 14 residues. The CDR3 DNA reads as TGTGCCAGCCGGGACAGAGCACTTAGCTACGAGCAGTACTTC. This codes for CASRDRALSYEQYF.

The table lists this clonotype with many counts. This chain links TRBV6-2 or TRBV6-3 with TRBJ2-7; no definite D call. This CDR3 is 11 amino acids long. Trimming cost V 2 bases and J 7 bases, with 6 bases left between them. Germline V gives CDR1 MNHEY, CDR2 SVGEGT. CDR3 bases: TGTGCCAGCAGTTACAGGGCGGAGCAGTACTTC. Translating gives CASSYRAEQYF.